These 20 T cell receptor beta chains were sequenced from one sample in a study of CD8 T cells in Susac syndrome. Random hexamers were used to reverse transcribe the RNA input (about 0.45 to 1 ug). TCRdb redid the calling of the immunoSEQ multiplex PCR reads with MiXCR, one entry per CDR3 protein. The sample shows approximately 200,000 distinct CDR3 sequences, about 95% of them seen only once. Sequencing used CD4+ T cells from PBMCs. These receptors were taken from a human donor with multiple sclerosis.

The chain employs TRBV27 and TRBJ2-3, with TRBD2 identical over 14 bases. V dropped 5 bases and J dropped 5; count of bases not matched to a gene: 6. Germline CDR1 and CDR2: MNHEY and SMNVEV (reference sequence). The CDR3 is 16 amino acids. The DNA for the CDR3 is TGTGCCAGCAGTCCGACTAGCGGGGGGGCCGGAGATACGCAGTATTTT. Protein: CASSPTSGGAGDTQYF.

The J gene is TRBJ1-5, the V gene TRBV20-1; the D is unclear. V was trimmed by 0 bases and J by 7 bases, leaving 7 bases between them. CDR3 length: 12 amino acids. CDR1 is DFQATT, CDR2 SNEGSKA, per germline (reference sequence). The CDR3: CSARDVGQPQHF. The CDR3, as DNA: TGCAGTGCTAGAGACGTCGGCCAGCCCCAGCATTTT.

This rearrangement joins TRBV29-1 to TRBJ1-1, with TRBD1 as a possible D gene (5 bases). The germline gives CDR1 SQVTM, CDR2 ANQGSEA. Trimming stripped 6 bases from V and 0 bases from J, with 11 bases between. The CDR3 is 13 residues long. CDR3 sequence: CSVRVLMNTEAFF. CDR3 DNA: TGCAGCGTCAGGGTGCTAATGAACACTGAAGCTTTCTTT. Filled out from reference TRBV29-1 and TRBJ1-1, the complete variable domain reads SAVISQKPSRDICQRGTSLTIQCQVDSQVTMMFWYRQQPGQSLTLIATANQGSEATYESGFVIDKFPISRPNLTFSTLTVSNMSPEDSSIYLCSVRVLMNTEAFFGQGTRLTVV.

This rearrangement joins TRBV6-6 to TRBJ2-1, with 7 bases matching TRBD2. CDR3 size: 16 residues. The J segment lost 7 bases and the V segment lost 5 bases, leaving 14 bases of the junction unmatched. The germline V gene encodes CDR1 MNHNY and CDR2 SVGAGI (reference sequence). In DNA, the CDR3 is TGTGCCAGCAGTCGGGGGGAGGGACCGTACAGGAATGAGCAGTTCTTC. Amino acid sequence: CASSRGEGPYRNEQFF.

The chain joins TRBV29-1 to TRBJ1-5, with D uncertain. This CDR3 spans 13 amino acids. From germline, CDR1 is SQVTM and CDR2 ANQGSEA. The V and J ends lost 3 bases and 6 bases respectively, with 12 bases between them. DNA for the CDR3: TGCAGCGTTGATCAAGGGTTCGGTCAGCCCCAGCATTTT. It yields the protein CSVDQGFGQPQHF.

The chain joins TRBV19 to TRBJ2-7; 7 nucleotides match TRBD1. This CDR3 region has 13 residues. V was pared by 3 bases and J by 4 bases, with 3 bases of the junction left unmatched. Per germline, CDR1 LNHDA and CDR2 SQIVND (reference sequence). As DNA, the CDR3 is TGTGCCAGTAGTATTGGGGACAGTTACGAGCAGTACTTC. Translation: CASSIGDSYEQYF.

V is TRBV24-1 and J is TRBJ2-1, with TRBD1 matching 8 bases. There are 13 residues in the CDR3. Germline V gene data show CDR1 as KGHDR and CDR2 as SFDVKD. The V and J ends lost 3 bases and 7 bases, in that order; junction bases with no gene match: 1. The CDR3 bases are TGTGCCACCAGTGATCGACAGGGGAATGAGCAGTTCTTC. Amino acids: CATSDRQGNEQFF.

The chain uses TRBV3-1 and TRBJ1-2; D remains ambiguous. V lost 0 bases, J lost 4 bases, and 12 bases lay in between. This CDR3 has 15 amino acids. Germline CDR1 LGHDT, CDR2 YNNKEL (reference sequence). This CDR3 is CASSQDLKEPYGYTF. In DNA, the CDR3 is TGTGCCAGCAGCCAAGATCTGAAGGAACCCTATGGCTACACCTTC.

This chain uses TRBV20-1 with TRBJ2-3; unclear D gene. CDR1 and CDR2 from the germline V gene are DFQATT and SNEGSKA (reference sequence). The germline V and J ends were trimmed by 4 bases and 5 bases, with 13 bases remaining between them. The CDR3 sequence is 13 residues long. CDR3 residues: CSAKFPREDTQYF. The CDR3 nucleotides are TGCAGTGCTAAGTTCCCCAGAGAAGATACGCAGTATTTT.

The rearrangement uses TRBV6-6 and TRBJ2-5; 7 bases agree with TRBD2. The CDR3 contains 14 residues. The germline V gene has CDR1 MNHNY and CDR2 SVGAGI (reference sequence). V lost 3 bases to trimming and J lost 3 bases; unmatched junction nucleotides: 4. The chain's CDR3 is CASSYEAGEETQYF. CDR3 bases: TGTGCCAGCAGTTATGAGGCGGGGGAAGAGACCCAGTACTTC.

This sequence joins TRBV3-1 and TRBJ1-6; D remains unclear. With 4 bases removed from V and 0 bases from J, the gap between germline ends came to 10 bases. There are 16 residues in the CDR3. Germline-derived CDR1 and CDR2 are LGHDT and YNNKEL (reference sequence). The CDR3 DNA reads as TGTGCCAGCAGCCTCTGGTCGGACTCCTATAATTCACCCCTCCACTTT. This sequence encodes CASSLWSDSYNSPLHF.

V gene TRBV29-1 combines with J gene TRBJ1-1; 7 bases are a match to TRBD1. The V and J ends lost 6 bases and 4 bases, in that order; junction bases with no gene match: 5. Germline loops: CDR1 SQVTM, CDR2 ANQGSEA. The CDR3 consists of 12 residues. CDR3 region: CSVADRATEAFF. In DNA form, the CDR3 reads TGCAGCGTAGCCGACAGGGCCACTGAAGCTTTCTTT.

The chain employs TRBV11-2 and TRBJ2-1; the D is unclear. The CDR3 sequence is 13 residues long. V was shortened by 0 bases and J by 10 bases, with 10 bases between the two germline ends. Germline lookup yields CDR1 SGHAT and CDR2 FQNNGV. CDR3 loop: CASSLDVAGEQFF. The CDR3 DNA reads TGTGCCAGCAGCTTAGATGTAGCTGGAGAGCAGTTCTTC.

The chain combines TRBV7-9 with TRBJ1-2; D remains unclear. Looked up from germline, CDR1 is SEHNR and CDR2 is FQNEAQ (reference sequence). The germline V and J ends were trimmed by 5 bases and 2 bases, with 12 bases remaining between them. This CDR3 has 14 residues. The CDR3 coding sequence is TGTGCCAGCAGCCTGGACGGAAGGAACTATGGCTACACCTTC. It translates to CASSLDGRNYGYTF.

This clonotype was detected once. V gene TRBV20-1 combines with J gene TRBJ2-1, with 7 bases identical to TRBD2. This CDR3 is built from 15 residues. From germline, CDR1 is DFQATT and CDR2 SNEGSKA (reference sequence). Losses at the gene ends were 5 bases for V and 1 base for J; bases not matched to a gene: 8. CDR3: CSAAPGAGSYNEQFF. Written as DNA, the CDR3 is TGCAGTGCTGCCCCTGGAGCGGGGTCCTACAATGAGCAGTTCTTC.

This clonotype occurred once. The V gene is TRBV7-2, the J gene TRBJ1-6, with unresolved D. In germline, CDR1 is SGHTA, CDR2 FQGNSA. The CDR3 runs to 14 residues. The V end was cut by 1 base, the J end by 7 bases, with 8 bases between. This chain's CDR3 is CASSLGSGNSPLHF. The CDR3 nucleotides read TGTGCCAGCAGCTTAGGCAGTGGAAATTCACCCCTCCACTTT.

The genes are TRBV20-1 and TRBJ1-1; D might be TRBD1 (6 bases). With 4 bases removed from V and 5 bases from J, the gap between germline ends came to 11 bases. Germline CDR1 DFQATT, CDR2 SNEGSKA (reference sequence). The CDR3 covers 12 residues. The CDR3 spells CSANTGRTEAFF. CDR3 coding DNA: TGCAGTGCTAACACAGGGAGAACTGAAGCTTTCTTT.

This rearrangement joins TRBV27 to TRBJ2-7; 11 positions match TRBD1. The CDR3 has 15 residues. Germline V gives CDR1 MNHEY, CDR2 SMNVEV (reference sequence). V dropped 4 bases and J dropped 4; count of bases not matched to a gene: 6. The CDR3 sequence: CASSSFGTGGYEQYV. The CDR3 nucleotides read TGTGCCAGCAGTTCCTTCGGGACAGGGGGTTACGAGCAGTACGTC.

The chain couples TRBV21-1 to TRBJ2-7; the DNA was not used to check the table's D call, TRBD1. TRBV21-1 is shown as a pseudogene. This CDR3 comprises 15 residues. The CDR3 DNA is TGTGCCAGCAGCAATCCCCTCACGGGAACCTACGAGCAGTACTTC. Its translation is CASSNPLTGTYEQYF.

The chain couples TRBV29-1 to TRBJ2-5; 7 bases match TRBD1. V lost 3 bases and J lost 5; bases outside the gene matches: 6. Germline loops: CDR1 SQVTM, CDR2 ANQGSEA. The CDR3 contains 13 residues. The chain's CDR3 is CSVEIGGEETQYF. CDR3 nucleotides: TGCAGCGTTGAGATAGGGGGCGAGGAGACCCAGTACTTC. Combining the CDR3 with reference TRBV29-1 and TRBJ2-5 gives the whole variable domain SAVISQKPSRDICQRGTSLTIQCQVDSQVTMMFWYRQQPGQSLTLIATANQGSEATYESGFVIDKFPISRPNLTFSTLTVSNMSPEDSSIYLCSVEIGGEETQYFGPGTRLLVL.